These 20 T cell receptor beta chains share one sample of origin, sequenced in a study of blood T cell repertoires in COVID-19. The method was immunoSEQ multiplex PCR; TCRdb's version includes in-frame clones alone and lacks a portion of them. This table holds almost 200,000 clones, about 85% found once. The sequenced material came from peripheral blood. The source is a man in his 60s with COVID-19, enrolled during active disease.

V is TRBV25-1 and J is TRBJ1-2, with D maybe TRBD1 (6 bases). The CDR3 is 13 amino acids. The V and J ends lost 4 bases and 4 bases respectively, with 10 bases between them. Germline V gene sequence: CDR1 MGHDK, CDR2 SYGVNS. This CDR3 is CASSGRTVYGYTF. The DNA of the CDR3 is TGTGCCAGCAGTGGAAGGACAGTCTATGGCTACACCTTC.

The CDR3 coding sequence is TGTGCCAGCAGTTTAAGCGGGGGGGCCAATTCACCCCTCCACTTT. Its protein product is CASSLSGGANSPLHF. This chain uses TRBV27 with TRBJ1-6; a possible D gene is TRBD1 (6 bases). This CDR3 is 15 amino acids long. The germline V gene encodes CDR1 MNHEY and CDR2 SMNVEV (reference sequence). V gave up 2 bases and J gave up 7 bases, with 12 bases separating them.

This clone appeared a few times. Here the CDR3 reads CASSPRQGVTGDGYTF. The CDR3 DNA reads as TGTGCCAGCAGTCCCCGACAGGGCGTGACGGGGGATGGCTACACCTTC. The chain links TRBV6-2 or TRBV6-3 to TRBJ1-2, with TRBD1 matching 7 bases. This CDR3 has 16 amino acids. Germline-derived CDR1 and CDR2 are MNHEY and SVGEGT. J lost 6 bases, V lost 5 bases, and 15 bases had no gene match.

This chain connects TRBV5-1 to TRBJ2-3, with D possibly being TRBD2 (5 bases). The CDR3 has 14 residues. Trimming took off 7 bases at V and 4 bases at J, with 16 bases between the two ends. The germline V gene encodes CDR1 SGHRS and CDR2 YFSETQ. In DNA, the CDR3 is TGCGCCAGCTCTCCGGGAAACCAAGCAGATACGCAGTATTTT. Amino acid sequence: CASSPGNQADTQYF.

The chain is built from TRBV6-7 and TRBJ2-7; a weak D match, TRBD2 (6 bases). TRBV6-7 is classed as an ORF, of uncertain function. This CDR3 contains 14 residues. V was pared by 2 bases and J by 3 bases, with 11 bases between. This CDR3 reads CASSYRRGYYEQYF. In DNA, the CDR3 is TGTGCCAGCAGTTACCGCCGGGGGTACTACGAGCAGTACTTC.

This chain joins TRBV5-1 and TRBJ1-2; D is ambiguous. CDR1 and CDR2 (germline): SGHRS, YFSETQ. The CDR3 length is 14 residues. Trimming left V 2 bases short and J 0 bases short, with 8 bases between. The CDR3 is CASSLPTTNYGYTF. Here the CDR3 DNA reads TGCGCCAGCAGCTTACCAACTACTAACTATGGCTACACCTTC.

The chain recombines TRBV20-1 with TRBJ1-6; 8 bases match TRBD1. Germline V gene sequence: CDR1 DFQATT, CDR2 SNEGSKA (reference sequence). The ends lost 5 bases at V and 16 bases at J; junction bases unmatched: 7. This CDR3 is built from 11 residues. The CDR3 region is CSAETGAALHF. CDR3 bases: TGCAGTGCTGAGACAGGGGCCGCACTCCACTTT.

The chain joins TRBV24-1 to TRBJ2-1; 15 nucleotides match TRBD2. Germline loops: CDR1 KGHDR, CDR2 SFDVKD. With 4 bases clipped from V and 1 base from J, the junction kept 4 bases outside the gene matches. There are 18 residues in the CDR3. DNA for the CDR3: TGTGCCACCAGTGACCCGGGACTAGCGGGAGGTTCCTACAATGAGCAGTTCTTC. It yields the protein CATSDPGLAGGSYNEQFF.

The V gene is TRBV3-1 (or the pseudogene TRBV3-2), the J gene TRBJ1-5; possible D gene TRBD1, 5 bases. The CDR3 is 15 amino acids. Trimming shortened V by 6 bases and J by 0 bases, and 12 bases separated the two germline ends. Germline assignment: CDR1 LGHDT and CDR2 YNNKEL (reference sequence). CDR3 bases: TGTGCCAGCAGAACTGGAGGGGTTAGCAATCAGCCCCAGCATTTT. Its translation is CASRTGGVSNQPQHF.

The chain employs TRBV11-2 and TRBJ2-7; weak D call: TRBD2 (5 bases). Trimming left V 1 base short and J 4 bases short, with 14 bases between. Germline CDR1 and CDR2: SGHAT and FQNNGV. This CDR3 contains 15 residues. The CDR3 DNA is TGTGCCAGCAGCTTAGGAAGCGGCCTACGGTACGAGCAGTACTTC. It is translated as CASSLGSGLRYEQYF.

The CDR3: CASSLFGATPGMNYGYTF. CDR3 DNA: TGTGCCAGCAGTTTGTTTGGGGCAACACCTGGAATGAACTATGGCTACACCTTC. The chain is built from TRBV27 and TRBJ1-2, with a possible D match to TRBD1 (5 bases). The CDR3 covers 18 residues. The germline CDR1 and CDR2 sequences are MNHEY and SMNVEV (reference sequence). Between the trimmed V and J ends, which lost 3 bases and 2 bases, there was a span of 22 bases.

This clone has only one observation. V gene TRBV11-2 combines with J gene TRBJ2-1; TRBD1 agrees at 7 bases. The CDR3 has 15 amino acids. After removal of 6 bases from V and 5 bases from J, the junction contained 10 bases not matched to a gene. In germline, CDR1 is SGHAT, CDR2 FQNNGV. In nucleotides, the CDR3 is TGTGCCAGCAGGGCTTACAGGGGCTTAAACAATGAGCAGTTCTTC. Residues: CASRAYRGLNNEQFF.

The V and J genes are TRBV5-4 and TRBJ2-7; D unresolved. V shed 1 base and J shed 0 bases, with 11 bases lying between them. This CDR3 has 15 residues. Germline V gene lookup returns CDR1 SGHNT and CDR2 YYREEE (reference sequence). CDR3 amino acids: CASSLRETSSYEQYF. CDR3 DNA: TGTGCCAGCAGCTTGCGTGAAACGAGCTCCTACGAGCAGTACTTC.

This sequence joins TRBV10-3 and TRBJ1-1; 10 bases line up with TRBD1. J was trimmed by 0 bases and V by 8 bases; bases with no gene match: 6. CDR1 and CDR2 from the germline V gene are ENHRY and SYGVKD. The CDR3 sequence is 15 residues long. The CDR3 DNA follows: TGTGCCATCGGCCGGGACAGGGGCATGAACACTGAAGCTTTCTTT. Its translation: CAIGRDRGMNTEAFF.

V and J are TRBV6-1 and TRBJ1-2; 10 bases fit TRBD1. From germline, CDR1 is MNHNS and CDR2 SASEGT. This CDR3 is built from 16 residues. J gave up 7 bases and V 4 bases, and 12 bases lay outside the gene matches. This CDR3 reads CASSASDRGNVGGYTF. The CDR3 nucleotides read TGTGCCAGCAGTGCATCGGACAGGGGGAATGTCGGTGGCTACACCTTC.

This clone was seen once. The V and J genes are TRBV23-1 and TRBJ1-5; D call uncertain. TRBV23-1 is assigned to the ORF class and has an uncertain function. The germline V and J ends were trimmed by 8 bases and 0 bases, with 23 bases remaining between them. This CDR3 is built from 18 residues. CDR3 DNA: TGCGCCAGCGCCCCGGTTAGTGCGGAAATATATAGCAATCAGCCCCAGCATTTT. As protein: CASAPVSAEIYSNQPQHF.

CDR3 sequence (DNA): TGTGCCAGCAGCTTAGACGGGAGGGCCGGGTACAATGAGCAGTTCTTC. Protein sequence: CASSLDGRAGYNEQFF. The chain uses TRBV11-2 and TRBJ2-1, with 8 bases fitting TRBD2. Germline-derived CDR1 and CDR2 are SGHAT and FQNNGV. The length of the CDR3 is 16 residues. The ends lost 0 bases at V and 4 bases at J; junction bases unmatched: 5.

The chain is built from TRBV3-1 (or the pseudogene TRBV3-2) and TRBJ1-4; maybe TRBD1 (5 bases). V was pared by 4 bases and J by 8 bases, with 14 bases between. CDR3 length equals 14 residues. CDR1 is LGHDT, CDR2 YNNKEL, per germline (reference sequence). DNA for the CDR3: TGTGCCAGCAGCCTTCGGGCAGGGCTGGAAAAACTGTTTTTT. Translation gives CASSLRAGLEKLFF.

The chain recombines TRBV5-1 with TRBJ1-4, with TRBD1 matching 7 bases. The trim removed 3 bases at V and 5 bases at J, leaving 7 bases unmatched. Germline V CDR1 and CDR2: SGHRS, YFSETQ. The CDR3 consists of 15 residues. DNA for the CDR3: TGCGCCAGCAGCTCCGGGACAGCTAACAATGAAAAACTGTTTTTT. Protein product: CASSSGTANNEKLFF.

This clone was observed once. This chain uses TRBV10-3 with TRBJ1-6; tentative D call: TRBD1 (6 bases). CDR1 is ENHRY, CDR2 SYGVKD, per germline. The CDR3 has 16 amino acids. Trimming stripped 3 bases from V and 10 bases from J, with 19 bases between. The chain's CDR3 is CAISDERRTVRSPLHF. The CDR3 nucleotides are TGTGCCATCAGTGATGAGCGAAGGACAGTACGATCACCCCTCCACTTT.